This TCR beta chain appears in the sequencing data of a study of shared clonotypes between healthy human individuals. Study overall: Used for every donor were three CD4 naive, three CD4 memory, two CD8 naive and one CD8 memory plate.

Every subset's genomic DNA went evenly onto several immunoSEQ plates. Clones were sequenced by immunoSEQ multiplex PCR, and TCRdb holds only the in-frame ones, with some missing. Among about 1 million clones listed, under 80% were seen once. Between the trimmed V and J ends, which lost 5 bases and 4 bases, there was a span of 16 bases. Germline CDR1 SEHNR, CDR2 FQNEAQ (reference sequence). This CDR3 contains 15 residues. Sequencing used memory CD4+ T cells sorted from blood. Noted subset: CD45RA-negative fraction. The source of this sequence is a young man in good health. This chain links TRBV7-9 with TRBJ2-3; perhaps TRBD2 as D (6 bases). In nucleotides, the CDR3 is TGTGCCAGCAGCCCGGGGGAGCCCAGGGCAGATACGCAGTATTTT. This translates into CASSPGEPRADTQYF.